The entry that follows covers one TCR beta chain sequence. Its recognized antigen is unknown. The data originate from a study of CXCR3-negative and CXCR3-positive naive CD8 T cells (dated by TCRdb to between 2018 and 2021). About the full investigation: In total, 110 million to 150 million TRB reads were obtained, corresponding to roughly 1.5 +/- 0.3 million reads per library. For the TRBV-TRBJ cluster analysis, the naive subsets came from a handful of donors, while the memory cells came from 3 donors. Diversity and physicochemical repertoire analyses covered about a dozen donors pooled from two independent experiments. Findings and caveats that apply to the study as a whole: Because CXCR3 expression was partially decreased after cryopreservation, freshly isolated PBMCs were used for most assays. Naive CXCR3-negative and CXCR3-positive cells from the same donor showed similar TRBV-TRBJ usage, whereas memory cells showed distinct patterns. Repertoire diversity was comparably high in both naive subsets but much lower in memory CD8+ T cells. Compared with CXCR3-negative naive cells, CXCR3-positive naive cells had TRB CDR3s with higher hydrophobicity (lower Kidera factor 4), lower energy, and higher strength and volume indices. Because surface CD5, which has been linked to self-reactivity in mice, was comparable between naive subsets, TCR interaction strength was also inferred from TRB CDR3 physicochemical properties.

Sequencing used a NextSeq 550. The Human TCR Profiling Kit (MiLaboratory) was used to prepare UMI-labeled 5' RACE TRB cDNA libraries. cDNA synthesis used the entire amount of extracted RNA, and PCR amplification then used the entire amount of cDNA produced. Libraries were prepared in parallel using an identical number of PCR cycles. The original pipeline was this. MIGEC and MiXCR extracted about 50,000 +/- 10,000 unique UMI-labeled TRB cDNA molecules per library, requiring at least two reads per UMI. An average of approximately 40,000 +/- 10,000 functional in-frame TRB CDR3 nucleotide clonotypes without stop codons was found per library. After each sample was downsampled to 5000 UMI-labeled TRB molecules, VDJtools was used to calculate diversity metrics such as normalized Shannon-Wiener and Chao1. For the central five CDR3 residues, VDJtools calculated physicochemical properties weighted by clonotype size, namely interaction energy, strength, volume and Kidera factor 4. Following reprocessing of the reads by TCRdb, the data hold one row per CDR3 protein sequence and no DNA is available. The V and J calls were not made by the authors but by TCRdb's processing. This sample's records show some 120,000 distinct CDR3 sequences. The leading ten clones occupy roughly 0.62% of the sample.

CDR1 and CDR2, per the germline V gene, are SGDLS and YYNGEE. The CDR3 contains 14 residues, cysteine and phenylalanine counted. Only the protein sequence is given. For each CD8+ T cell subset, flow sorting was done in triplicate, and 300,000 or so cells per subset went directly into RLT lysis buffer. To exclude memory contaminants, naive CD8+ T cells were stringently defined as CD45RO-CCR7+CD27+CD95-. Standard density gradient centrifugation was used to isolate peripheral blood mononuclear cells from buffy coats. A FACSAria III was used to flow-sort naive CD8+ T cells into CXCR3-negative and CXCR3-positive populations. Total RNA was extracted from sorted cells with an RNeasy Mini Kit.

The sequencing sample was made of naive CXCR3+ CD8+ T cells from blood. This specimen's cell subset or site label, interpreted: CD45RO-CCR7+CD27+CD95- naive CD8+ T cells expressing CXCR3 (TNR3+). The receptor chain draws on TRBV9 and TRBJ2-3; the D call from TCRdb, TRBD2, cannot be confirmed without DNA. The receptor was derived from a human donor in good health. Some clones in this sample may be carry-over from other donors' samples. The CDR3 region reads CASSVGGSADTQYF.